The 2 T cell receptor beta chains given below trace back to one sample, sequenced in a study of blood T cells in healthy people across ages. It was with a sample-barcoded 5' primer and a J-beta primer mix that a second PCR of about 7 to 12 cycles was run. TCRdb fed the 5' RACE reads into MiXCR, producing one record per CDR3 protein. This sample has some 1.7 million distinct CDR3 sequences, with 28% found just once. Input material: blood. Receptor source: a woman aged 30 to 39 in good health.

The rearrangement joins TRBV6-1 to TRBJ2-7, with TRBD1 matching 9 bases. Germline V CDR1 and CDR2: MNHNS, SASEGT. This CDR3 comprises 18 residues. V lost 6 bases, J lost 7 bases, and 22 bases stayed unmatched. CDR3: CASSPMGQGLFFRGEQYF. The CDR3 DNA is TGTGCCAGCAGCCCCATGGGACAGGGACTCTTCTTCCGTGGTGAGCAGTACTTC.

The sample holds many counts of this clonotype. The chain links TRBV12-3 or TRBV12-4 to TRBJ2-7; 7 bases agree with TRBD1. This CDR3 is 12 amino acids long. V trimming: 5 bases; J trimming: 5 bases; junction bases outside the gene matches: 3. CDR3 protein: CASSLTGNEQYF. The CDR3, as DNA: TGTGCCAGCAGTCTGACAGGGAACGAGCAGTACTTC.